The 24 T cell receptor beta chains below were found in one sample sequenced in a study of blood T cell repertoires in COVID-19. The table came from immunoSEQ multiplex PCR; TCRdb's copy has only in-frame clones and leaves some out. The sample carries 250,000 to 300,000 clones, roughly 87% recorded once. What was sequenced was PBMCs or T cells enriched from blood (not recorded which). Source of these receptors: a woman in her 30s who had recovered from COVID-19.

This rearrangement joins TRBV2 to TRBJ2-1, with 7 bases identical to TRBD2. CDR3 length: 13 residues. Germline CDR1 is SNHLY and CDR2 is FYNNEI. The V gene end was trimmed by 9 bases and the J gene end by 10 bases; junction bases not matched to a gene: 12. Written as DNA, the CDR3 is TGTGCCAGTCCGGGACTACCTACTATGGAGCAGTTCTTC. Amino acids: CASPGLPTMEQFF.

The CDR3 spells CASSGRWGEAHNEQFF. CDR3 DNA sequence: TGTGCCAGCAGCGGGCGCTGGGGGGAGGCCCACAATGAGCAGTTCTTC. The J gene is TRBJ2-1, the V gene TRBV5-5; perhaps TRBD2 as D (6 bases). V was pared by 4 bases and J by 5 bases, with 19 bases between. From germline, CDR1 is SGHKS and CDR2 YYEKEE (reference sequence). CDR3 size: 16 residues.

This clone was recorded once. This sequence joins TRBV12-1 and TRBJ2-7; the table's D gene call, TRBD2, was not cross checked with the DNA. TRBV12-1 is described as a pseudogene. The CDR3 spans 12 residues. As DNA, the CDR3 is TGTGCCAGCAGCCCTCGATTAAGCGGGCAGTACTTC. Translation gives CASSPRLSGQYF.

This chain uses TRBV5-4 with TRBJ2-1; D gene unclear. The CDR3 totals 13 residues. The V end lost 4 bases, the J end lost 9 bases, and 14 bases lay between the germline ends. From germline, CDR1 is SGHNT and CDR2 YYREEE (reference sequence). CDR3 residues: CASSLWAGTEQFF. CDR3 nucleotide sequence: TGTGCCAGCAGCCTTTGGGCAGGAACTGAGCAGTTCTTC.

The J gene is TRBJ1-2, the V gene TRBV12-3 or TRBV12-4; TRBD1 agrees at 10 bases. With V trimmed by 10 bases and J by 7 bases, 9 bases remained unmatched. The CDR3 extends over 13 amino acids. The CDR3 bases are TGTGCCACCTCGGGACAGGGGACGATTGGCTACACCTTC. Translation: CATSGQGTIGYTF.

This chain connects TRBV7-9 to TRBJ1-1; 10 bases agree with TRBD1. Germline assignment: CDR1 SEHNR and CDR2 FQNEAQ (reference sequence). This CDR3 is 14 amino acids long. The trim removed 5 bases at V and 5 bases at J, leaving 5 bases unmatched. The CDR3: CASSQDRGRTEAFF. The CDR3 DNA reads as TGTGCCAGCAGCCAAGACAGGGGGCGTACTGAAGCTTTCTTT.

The chain employs TRBV28 and TRBJ1-5; D is ambiguous. V gave up 2 bases and J gave up 3 bases, with 8 bases separating them. The length of the CDR3 is 14 residues. Germline V gene data show CDR1 as MDHEN and CDR2 as SYDVKM. This chain's CDR3 is CASSLVPNNQPQHF. The CDR3 DNA reads as TGTGCCAGCAGTTTAGTCCCTAACAATCAGCCCCAGCATTTT. The complete variable domain, with remaining parts taken from reference TRBV28 and TRBJ1-5, reads DVKVTQSSRYLVKRTGEKVFLECVQDMDHENMFWYRQDPGLGLRLIYFSYDVKMKEKGDIPEGYSVSREKKERFSLILESASTNQTSMYLCASSLVPNNQPQHFGDGTRLSIL.

The rearrangement joins TRBV30 to TRBJ1-1, with D unresolved. Germline-derived CDR1 and CDR2 are GTSNPN and SVGIG (reference sequence). CDR3 length: 14 amino acids. Trimming stripped 5 bases from V and 6 bases from J, with 19 bases between. The CDR3 sequence: CAWDILAFRSEAFF. The DNA for the CDR3 is TGTGCCTGGGACATTCTGGCTTTTCGCTCTGAAGCTTTCTTT.

This clone was recorded once. The chain recombines TRBV13 with TRBJ2-2; a possible D gene is TRBD1 (5 bases). The CDR3 has 13 residues. Looked up from germline, CDR1 is PRHDT and CDR2 is FYEKMQ (reference sequence). V shed 1 base and J shed 6 bases, with 6 bases lying between them. CDR3 region: CASSLVGPGELFF. The DNA for the CDR3 is TGTGCCAGCAGCTTAGTGGGGCCCGGGGAGCTGTTTTTT.

The V gene is TRBV2, the J gene TRBJ2-7; D may be TRBD1 (6 bases). Between the trimmed V and J ends, which lost 4 bases and 3 bases, there was a span of 13 bases. The CDR3 runs to 14 residues. Germline V gene sequence: CDR1 SNHLY, CDR2 FYNNEI. The CDR3 region has the DNA TGTGCCAGCAGTGTGCAGGGGACCCGCTACGAGCAGTACTTC. Protein: CASSVQGTRYEQYF. Looking up the rest from reference TRBV2 and TRBJ2-7 gives the full variable domain: EPEVTQTPSHQVTQMGQEVILRCVPISNHLYFYWYRQILGQKVEFLVSFYNNEISEKSEIFDDQFSVERPDGSNFTLKIRSTKLEDSAMYFCASSVQGTRYEQYFGPGTRLTVT.

In its sample, this clone was seen a few times. V is TRBV20-1 and J is TRBJ2-5, with 7 positions matching TRBD2. J lost 1 base, V lost 3 bases, and 5 bases had no gene match. The CDR3 totals 14 residues. CDR1 is DFQATT and CDR2 is SNEGSKA in the germline V gene (reference sequence). The CDR3 DNA reads TGCAGTGCTAGTATCCGACTAGCCCAAGAGACCCAGTACTTC. Its translation: CSASIRLAQETQYF.

This rearrangement joins TRBV5-6 to TRBJ2-7; 7 bases are a match to TRBD1. The germline V gene has CDR1 SGHDT and CDR2 YYEEEE. J lost 1 base, V lost 7 bases, and 5 bases had no gene match. The CDR3 length is 13 residues. The CDR3 nucleotides read TGTGCCAGCGGACGGGACAGATCCTACGAGCAGTACTTC. It yields the protein CASGRDRSYEQYF.

The rearrangement uses TRBV3-1 (or the pseudogene TRBV3-2) and TRBJ1-6, with a weak D call TRBD1 (5 bases). CDR3 length: 15 amino acids. Trimming left V 2 bases short and J 10 bases short, with 15 bases between. Germline assignment: CDR1 LGHDT and CDR2 YNNKEL (reference sequence). CDR3 nucleotide sequence: TGTGCCAGCAGCCAATCCACAGGAGGAGGGTCACCCCTCCACTTT. Encoded protein: CASSQSTGGGSPLHF.

The gene calls are TRBV27 and TRBJ2-7; tentatively, D is TRBD2 (6 bases). The CDR3 length is 14 residues. With 6 bases removed from V and 2 bases from J, the gap between germline ends came to 14 bases. The germline V gene has CDR1 MNHEY and CDR2 SMNVEV (reference sequence). In DNA, the CDR3 is TGTGCCAGCAGATCCACCCGGGGGACCTACGAGCAGTACTTC. Residues: CASRSTRGTYEQYF.

The gene calls are TRBV28 and TRBJ2-7; TRBD2 matches 7 bases. V dropped 6 bases and J dropped 3; count of bases not matched to a gene: 5. Germline values: CDR1 MDHEN, CDR2 SYDVKM. CDR3 length: 13 amino acids. Here the CDR3 reads CASRSSGRYEQYF. In nucleotides, the CDR3 is TGTGCCAGCAGATCTAGCGGTCGCTACGAGCAGTACTTC.

The chain employs TRBV18 and TRBJ1-4; D gene uncertain. Trimming removed 0 bases from V and 2 bases from J, with 7 bases in between. Germline V gives CDR1 KGHSH, CDR2 LQKENI. The CDR3 extends over 15 amino acids. The CDR3 DNA reads as TGTGCCAGCTCACCACCCTCACAGACTAATGAAAAACTGTTTTTT. This encodes CASSPPSQTNEKLFF. The full variable domain, completed using reference TRBV18 and TRBJ1-4, is NAGVMQNPRHLVRRRGQEARLRCSPMKGHSHVYWYRQLPEEGLKFMVYLQKENIIDESGMPKERFSAEFPKEGPSILRIQQVVRGDSAAYFCASSPPSQTNEKLFFGSGTQLSVL.

V is TRBV5-1 and J is TRBJ2-3; D unresolved. The V end was cut by 3 bases, the J end by 2 bases, with 7 bases between. Looked up from germline, CDR1 is SGHRS and CDR2 is YFSETQ. This CDR3 has 13 residues. CDR3 sequence reads: CASSSTPTDTQYF. CDR3 nucleotide sequence: TGCGCCAGCAGCTCGACTCCCACAGATACGCAGTATTTT. The entire variable domain, with the rest obtained from reference TRBV5-1 and TRBJ2-3, is as follows: KAGVTQTPRYLIKTRGQQVTLSCSPISGHRSVSWYQQTPGQGLQFLFEYFSETQRNKGNFPGRFSGRQFSNSRSEMNVSTLELGDSALYLCASSSTPTDTQYFGPGTRLTVL.

The chain combines TRBV11-2 with TRBJ2-1, with 7 nucleotides matching TRBD2. The CDR3 sequence is 16 residues long. Germline V gives CDR1 SGHAT, CDR2 FQNNGV. V dropped 0 bases and J dropped 3; count of bases not matched to a gene: 5. The DNA of the CDR3 is TGTGCCAGCAGCTTAGAATCATGGGAGGGCTACAATGAGCAGTTCTTC. Translation gives CASSLESWEGYNEQFF.

This rearrangement joins TRBV7-8 to TRBJ1-6; 8 nucleotides match TRBD1. The CDR3 runs to 18 residues. Germline assignment: CDR1 SGHVS and CDR2 FQNEAQ. J was trimmed by 5 bases and V by 2 bases; bases with no gene match: 11. The CDR3 is CASSLSSGWGQDNSPLHF. The CDR3, as DNA: TGTGCCAGCAGCTTATCGTCGGGTTGGGGACAGGATAATTCACCCCTCCACTTT.

The chain recombines TRBV21-1 with TRBJ2-1; no DNA check was done on the table's D call, TRBD2. TRBV21-1 is marked as a pseudogene. The CDR3 runs 23 residues. The CDR3, as DNA: TGTGCCAGCAGCAAAGACGCTAGGCGGGGGACTAGCGGGGCCCCTTACGTAAACAATGAGCAGTTCTTC. This gives the protein CASSKDARRGTSGAPYVNNEQFF.

This clone was counted a few times. The chain links TRBV3-1 (or the pseudogene TRBV3-2) to TRBJ2-2; TRBD2 matches 7 bases. Per germline, CDR1 LGHDT and CDR2 YNNKEL (reference sequence). Trimming took 3 bases from V and 4 from J; bases not matched to a gene: 5. The CDR3 covers 15 residues. CDR3 coding DNA: TGTGCCAGCAGCCATCGAACTAGCGTCACCGGGGAGCTGTTTTTT. Translation gives CASSHRTSVTGELFF.

The chain links TRBV7-9 to TRBJ1-4; D is possibly TRBD1 (5 bases). Looked up from germline, CDR1 is SEHNR and CDR2 is FQNEAQ (reference sequence). CDR3 size: 15 residues. Deletions cut 5 bases from V and 4 bases from J, with 14 bases between. The CDR3 DNA reads as TGTGCCAGCAGCCCAGCCGCAGGGATTAATGAAAAACTGTTTTTT. This translates into CASSPAAGINEKLFF. The entire variable domain, with the rest obtained from reference TRBV7-9 and TRBJ1-4, is as follows: DTGVSQNPRHKITKRGQNVTFRCDPISEHNRLYWYRQTLGQGPEFLTYFQNEAQLEKSRLLSDRFSAERPKGSFSTLEIQRTEQGDSAMYLCASSPAAGINEKLFFGSGTQLSVL.

The chain links TRBV5-4 to TRBJ2-7; 9 bases line up with TRBD1. V gave up 4 bases and J gave up 2 bases; unmatched junction bases: 7. CDR3 length equals 15 residues. Germline V gene data show CDR1 as SGHNT and CDR2 as YYREEE (reference sequence). CDR3 coding DNA: TGTGCCAGCAGCGTAGGGACAGGGTTACCCTACGAGCAGTACTTC. Its protein is CASSVGTGLPYEQYF.

The chain joins TRBV5-8 to TRBJ2-6; D possibly corresponds to TRBD2 (5 bases). The ends were cut back, 0 bases at V and 2 bases at J, with 15 bases in the middle. In germline, CDR1 is SGHTS, CDR2 YDEGEE. This CDR3 region has 18 residues. DNA for the CDR3: TGTGCCAGCAGCTTGGTCCGAGGGCGGGCCCCTGGGGCCAACGTCCTGACTTTC. Translation gives CASSLVRGRAPGANVLTF.